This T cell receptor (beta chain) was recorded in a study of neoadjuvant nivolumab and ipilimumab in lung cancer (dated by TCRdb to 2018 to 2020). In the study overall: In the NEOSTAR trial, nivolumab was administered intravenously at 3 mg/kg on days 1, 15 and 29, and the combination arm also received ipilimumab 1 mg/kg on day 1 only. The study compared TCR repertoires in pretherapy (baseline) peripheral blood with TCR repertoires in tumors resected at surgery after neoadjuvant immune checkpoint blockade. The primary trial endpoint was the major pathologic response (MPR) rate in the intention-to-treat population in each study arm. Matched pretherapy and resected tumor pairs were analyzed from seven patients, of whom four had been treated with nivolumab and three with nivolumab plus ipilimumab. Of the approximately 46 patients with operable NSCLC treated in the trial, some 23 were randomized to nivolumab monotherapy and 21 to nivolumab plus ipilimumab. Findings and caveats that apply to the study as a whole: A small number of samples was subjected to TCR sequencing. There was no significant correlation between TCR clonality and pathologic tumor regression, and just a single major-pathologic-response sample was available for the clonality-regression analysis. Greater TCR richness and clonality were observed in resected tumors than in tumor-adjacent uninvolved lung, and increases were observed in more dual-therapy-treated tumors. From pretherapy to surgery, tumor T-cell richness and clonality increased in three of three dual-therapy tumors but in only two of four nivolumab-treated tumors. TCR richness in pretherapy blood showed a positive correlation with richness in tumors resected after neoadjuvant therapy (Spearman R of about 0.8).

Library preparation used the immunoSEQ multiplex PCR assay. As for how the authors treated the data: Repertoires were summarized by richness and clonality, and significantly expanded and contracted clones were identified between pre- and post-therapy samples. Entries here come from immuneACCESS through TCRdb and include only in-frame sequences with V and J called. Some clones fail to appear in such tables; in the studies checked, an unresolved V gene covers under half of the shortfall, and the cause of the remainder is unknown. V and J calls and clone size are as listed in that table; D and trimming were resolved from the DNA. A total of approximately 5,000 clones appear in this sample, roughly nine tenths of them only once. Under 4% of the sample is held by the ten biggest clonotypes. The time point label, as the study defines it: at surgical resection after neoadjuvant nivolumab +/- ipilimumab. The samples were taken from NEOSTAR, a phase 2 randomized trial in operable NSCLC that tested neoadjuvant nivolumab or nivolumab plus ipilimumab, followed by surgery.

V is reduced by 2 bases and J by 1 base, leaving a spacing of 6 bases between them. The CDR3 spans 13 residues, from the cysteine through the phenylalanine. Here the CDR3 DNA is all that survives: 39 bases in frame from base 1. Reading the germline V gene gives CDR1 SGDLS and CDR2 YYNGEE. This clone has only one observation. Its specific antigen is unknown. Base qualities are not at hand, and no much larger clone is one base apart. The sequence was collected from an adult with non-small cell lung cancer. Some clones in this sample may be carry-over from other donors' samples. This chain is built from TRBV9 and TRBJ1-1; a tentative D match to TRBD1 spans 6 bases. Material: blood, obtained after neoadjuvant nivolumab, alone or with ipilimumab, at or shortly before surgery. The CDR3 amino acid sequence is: CASSVTGNTEAFF. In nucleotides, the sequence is TGTGCCAGCAGCGTGACAGGGAACACTGAAGCTTTCTTT.